Each of the 10 T cell receptor beta chains below was sequenced from the same sample in a study of T cells in localized non-small cell lung cancer. Generated by immunoSEQ multiplex PCR, the TCRdb table keeps only in-frame clones and is missing some. The data show some 41,000 clones, 83% seen once. The sequencing here drew on PBMCs, taken before any cancer treatment. The receptors stem from a man aged 40 to 69 with stage II lung adenocarcinoma.

Comments on this clone: Other DNA sequences in this specimen translate into the identical CDR3. The chain couples TRBV5-1 to TRBJ2-1; either TRBD1 or TRBD2 may supply D (6 bases each). The V and J ends lost 1 base and 2 bases respectively, with 10 bases between them. Per the germline V gene, CDR1 is SGHRS and CDR2 is YFSETQ. There are 15 residues in the CDR3. CDR3 nucleotide sequence: TGCGCCAGCAGCTTGAGGGGGGACACCTACAATGAGCAGTTCTTC. Residues: CASSLRGDTYNEQFF.

The V gene is TRBV5-1, the J gene TRBJ2-1; D is tentatively TRBD1 or TRBD2 (5 bases each). Germline V lookup: CDR1 SGHRS, CDR2 YFSETQ. The CDR3 totals 15 residues. V dropped 4 bases and J dropped 2 bases, with 13 bases sitting between them. The CDR3 region is CASSRDANAYNEQFF. CDR3 DNA: TGCGCCAGCAGCCGGGACGCAAACGCCTACAATGAGCAGTTCTTC.

V gene TRBV7-2 combines with J gene TRBJ1-1; TRBD1 aligns across 7 bases. With V trimmed by 4 bases and J by 1 base, 3 bases remained unmatched. Looked up from germline, CDR1 is SGHTA and CDR2 is FQGNSA. This CDR3 has 14 amino acids. The CDR3 here is CASSSRGQNTEAFF. In nucleotides, the CDR3 is TGTGCCAGCAGCTCGAGGGGGCAGAACACTGAAGCTTTCTTT.

This sequence joins TRBV14 and TRBJ1-1; D not certain. This CDR3 comprises 12 residues. V gave up 1 base and J gave up 12 bases, with 12 bases separating them. In germline, CDR1 is SGHDN, CDR2 FVKESK. The CDR3 nucleotides read TGTGCCAGCAGCCAAGTCGTAGGCGATACTTTCTTT. Translated: CASSQVVGDTFF.

The chain combines TRBV15 with TRBJ1-3; D call uncertain. V lost 1 base to trimming and J lost 4 bases, with 8 bases between them. The CDR3 runs 14 residues. Germline assignment: CDR1 LNHNV and CDR2 YYDKDF (reference sequence). The CDR3 is CATSRADEGNTIYF. The CDR3 bases are TGTGCCACCAGCAGAGCAGACGAAGGAAACACCATATATTTT.

The rearrangement uses TRBV6-6 and TRBJ2-7; the match to TRBD1 covers 9 bases. V shed 11 bases and J 7 bases; nucleotides not matched to a gene: 9. This CDR3 is 12 amino acids long. The germline V gene encodes CDR1 MNHNY and CDR2 SVGAGI (reference sequence). Written as DNA, the CDR3 is TGTGCCGGTGGACAGGGGTCGTTTGAGCAGTACTTC. It yields the protein CAGGQGSFEQYF.

The DNA for the CDR3 is TGTGCCAGCAGCCTGGGGGGCATGAACACTGAAGCTTTCTTT. It is translated as CASSLGGMNTEAFF. The rearrangement links TRBV6-6 to TRBJ1-1, with TRBD1 as a possible D gene (6 bases). The CDR3 contains 14 residues. V gave up 6 bases and J gave up 0 bases, with 11 bases separating them. Germline loops: CDR1 MNHNY, CDR2 SVGAGI (reference sequence).

This clone was detected only a few times. The V gene is TRBV28, the J gene TRBJ1-5; D is ambiguous. CDR1 is MDHEN and CDR2 is SYDVKM in the germline V gene. The germline V and J ends were trimmed by 6 bases and 2 bases, with 14 bases remaining between them. There are 15 residues in the CDR3. CDR3 DNA: TGTGCCAGCAGCCCCAAGGGCTTAGGCAATCAGCCCCAGCATTTT. This translates into CASSPKGLGNQPQHF.

The chain combines TRBV9 with TRBJ1-5; D may be TRBD1 (5 bases). V lost 4 bases, J lost 2 bases, and 10 bases lay in between. CDR3 size: 14 residues. CDR1 is SGDLS, CDR2 YYNGEE, per germline. DNA of the CDR3: TGTGCCAGCAGCAGGGGAGGCGGCAATCAGCCCCAGCATTTT. Translated, it gives CASSRGGGNQPQHF.

This rearrangement joins TRBV4-2 to TRBJ2-4; TRBD2 might be the D (6 bases). The CDR3 has 16 residues. Trimming removed 1 base from V and 0 bases from J, with 10 bases in between. Germline V gene sequence: CDR1 LGHNA, CDR2 YNFKEQ. The CDR3 region has the DNA TGTGCCAGCAGCCAAGTCGGGACTGGAGCCAAAAACATTCAGTACTTC. Its translation: CASSQVGTGAKNIQYF.